One and the same sample provided the 4 T cell receptor beta chains below, sequenced in a study of neoadjuvant anti-PD-1 for oral cavity cancer. The method was immunoSEQ multiplex PCR; TCRdb's version includes in-frame clones alone and lacks a portion of them. The sample includes 65,000 to 95,000 clones, around 80% seen only once; the top ten take roughly 3%. Sequencing was performed on PBMCs, taken before nivolumab (anti-PD-1) treatment. The receptors shown here come from a person aged 35-79 years with oral cavity squamous cell carcinoma.

The sample holds many counts of this clone. The chain links TRBV5-6 to TRBJ1-4; the D is unclear. The germline V gene has CDR1 SGHDT and CDR2 YYEEEE. V lost 4 bases to trimming and J lost 6 bases, with 13 bases between them. There are 14 residues in the CDR3. CDR3 sequence reads: CASSPGGRYEKLFF. The CDR3 DNA reads as TGTGCCAGCAGCCCGGGTGGGCGCTATGAAAAACTGTTTTTT.

The chain employs TRBV7-3 and TRBJ2-3; D gene uncertain. Germline values: CDR1 SGHTA, CDR2 FQGTGA. This CDR3 contains 13 residues. V lost 6 bases and J 2 bases, leaving 9 bases between the germline ends. CDR3 nucleotide sequence: TGTGCCAGCAGTAGGGAATACACAGATACGCAGTATTTT. Translating it yields CASSREYTDTQYF.

Only one count was recorded for this clone. DNA of the CDR3: TGTGCTAGTGGCGGGACAGGGGGCGAAGTCAATGAGCAGTTCTTC. As protein: CASGGTGGEVNEQFF. This chain joins TRBV12-5 and TRBJ2-1; the match to TRBD1 covers 12 bases. This CDR3 is built from 15 residues. J lost 6 bases, V lost 6 bases, and 6 bases had no gene match. Looked up from germline, CDR1 is LGHNT and CDR2 is FRNRAP. Supplemented by reference TRBV12-5 and TRBJ2-1, the full variable domain reads DARVTQTPRHKVTEMGQEVTMRCQPILGHNTVFWYRQTMMQGLELLAYFRNRAPLDDSGMPKDRFSAEMPDATLATLKIQPSEPRDSAVYFCASGGTGGEVNEQFFGPGTRLTVL.

The chain is built from TRBV28 and TRBJ2-1; TRBD1 or TRBD2 may be the D gene (5 bases each). V dropped 8 bases and J dropped 8 bases, with 19 bases sitting between them. In germline, CDR1 is MDHEN, CDR2 SYDVKM. The CDR3 is made up of 14 amino acids. The CDR3 reads CASARDPTGHEQFF. The DNA of the CDR3 is TGTGCCAGCGCCCGGGACCCTACCGGGCATGAGCAGTTCTTC.